This TCR beta chain stems from a study of T cell responses to AZD1222 COVID-19 vaccine. Profiled with immunoSEQ multiplex PCR; TCRdb holds only in-frame clones, not every one. The sample contains roughly 110,000 clones, around 89% of which appear only once. Germline V lookup: CDR1 MNHEY, CDR2 SMNVEV (reference sequence). The ends were cut back, 8 bases at V and 6 bases at J, with 4 bases in the middle. The CDR3 contains 10 residues. The clonotype originates from an adult who received the AZD1222 COVID-19 vaccine. The V call is TRBV27, the J call TRBJ2-2; no firm D call. Specimen: peripheral blood, collected 28 days after the second AZD1222 dose. The CDR3 loop reads CASGAGELFF. Written as DNA, the CDR3 is TGTGCCAGCGGAGCCGGGGAGCTGTTTTTT.